The 11 T cell receptor beta chains reported below all come from one sample, sequenced in a study of Graves' ophthalmopathy and Graves' hyperthyroidism. Amplification of the TCR beta CDR3 regions used RNA transcripts (as template). HTBI primers served in a first-round RT-PCR, which a second-round multiplex PCR followed. Via MiXCR, TCRdb re-called the multiplex PCR reads, giving one row per CDR3 protein. This sample has 300,000 to 450,000 distinct CDR3 sequences, with 17% found just once. Sequencing was performed on peripheral blood. The receptors shown here come from an adult woman with stable Graves' hyperthyroidism.

The chain employs TRBV25-1 and TRBJ2-7, with TRBD2 identical over 11 bases. From germline, CDR1 is MGHDK and CDR2 SYGVNS. The ends lost 4 bases at V and 0 bases at J; junction bases unmatched: 11. This CDR3 is built from 18 residues. CDR3 sequence reads: CASSAEFQLAGVSYEQYF. CDR3 DNA: TGTGCCAGCAGTGCCGAATTCCAACTAGCGGGAGTCTCCTACGAGCAGTACTTC.

This clonotype was seen many times. The rearrangement links TRBV12-5 to TRBJ1-2; D perhaps matches TRBD1 (6 bases). V lost 3 bases and J 7 bases, leaving 12 bases between the germline ends. The CDR3 extends over 13 amino acids. Germline V gene data show CDR1 as LGHNT and CDR2 as FRNRAP. The CDR3 DNA reads as TGTGCTAGTGGTTTTGGGGGGCGTTTTGGCTACACCTTC. Protein sequence: CASGFGGRFGYTF.

To note about this clonotype: A much larger clone sits a single nucleotide away, making a read error possible. V and J are TRBV2 and TRBJ2-5; D gene uncertain. CDR1 is SNHLY and CDR2 is FYNNEI in the germline V gene. The CDR3 runs to 16 residues. The CDR3 loop is CAISEPESTLGETQYF. The CDR3 DNA reads as TGTGCCATCAGTGAACCAGAATCAACCCTGGGAGAGACCCAGTACTTC.

Worth noting for this clonotype: This CDR3 is missing its conserved last phenylalanine or tryptophan, likely due to a read error. The rearrangement links TRBV14 to TRBJ2-5; D is uncertain. The CDR3 is made up of 16 amino acids. Trimming shortened V by 1 base and J by 9 bases, and 21 bases separated the two germline ends. CDR1 and CDR2 (germline): SGHDN, FVKESK. In DNA form, the CDR3 reads TGTGCCAGCAGCCAAGTGGGCACGGGCCTCGTGGAGTCCCAGTACTAC. It specifies CASSQVGTGLVESQYY.

This clonotype was counted at least ten times. The chain joins TRBV5-1 to TRBJ2-2; D unresolved. V lost 3 bases to trimming and J lost 2 bases, with 8 bases between them. This CDR3 has 14 amino acids. Germline V gene sequence: CDR1 SGHRS, CDR2 YFSETQ. The CDR3 loop reads CASSSDGNTGELFF. DNA of the CDR3: TGCGCCAGCAGCTCGGACGGCAACACCGGGGAGCTGTTTTTT.

This clonotype was seen a few times. The chain couples TRBV4-3 to TRBJ2-5; D possibly corresponds to TRBD1 (6 bases). Trimming left V 1 base short and J 3 bases short, with 12 bases between. The CDR3 spans 15 residues. Germline V gives CDR1 LGHNA, CDR2 YSLEER. This CDR3 is CASSQAPAGEETQYF. The CDR3 DNA follows: TGCGCCAGCAGCCAAGCTCCGGCAGGGGAAGAGACCCAGTACTTC.

This clonotype occurred many times. This chain connects TRBV27 to TRBJ2-7, with D possibly TRBD2 on 5 matching bases. This CDR3 has 14 residues. Trimming stripped 2 bases from V and 3 bases from J, with 11 bases between. CDR1 MNHEY and CDR2 SMNVEV come from the germline V gene (reference sequence). For the CDR3, the DNA is TGTGCCAGCAGTTTAGGTGGGAGTCTCTACGAGCAGTACTTC. This translates into CASSLGGSLYEQYF.

The CDR3 nucleotides read TGTGCCAGCAGTGAAGCCCTGACTAGCGGGAGGGGAGGTGGCTACCAAGAGACCCAGTACTTC. This gives the protein CASSEALTSGRGGGYQETQYF. This chain uses TRBV2 with TRBJ2-5; 14 bases fit TRBD2. V lost 0 bases, J lost 0 bases, and 12 bases stayed unmatched. CDR1 is SNHLY, CDR2 FYNNEI, per germline. This CDR3 comprises 21 residues. The full variable domain, its missing parts supplied by reference TRBV2 and TRBJ2-5, is EPEVTQTPSHQVTQMGQEVILRCVPISNHLYFYWYRQILGQKVEFLVSFYNNEISEKSEIFDDQFSVERPDGSNFTLKIRSTKLEDSAMYFCASSEALTSGRGGGYQETQYFGPGTRLLVL.

There are a few counts of this clonotype. The chain uses TRBV2 and TRBJ2-5; D is possibly TRBD1 or TRBD2 (7 bases each). CDR1 is SNHLY and CDR2 is FYNNEI in the germline V gene. There are 16 residues in the CDR3. The germline V and J ends were trimmed by 3 bases and 4 bases, with 18 bases remaining between them. The CDR3 is CASSEQGGGPGETQYF. The CDR3 coding sequence is TGTGCCAGCAGTGAGCAGGGGGGAGGGCCAGGAGAGACCCAGTACTTC.

In this sample, this clonotype turned up many times. The CDR3 DNA sequence: TGTGCCAGCAGTTACGACGGCTTAGAACAGTCACACCCCTACGAGCAGTACTTC. Residues: CASSYDGLEQSHPYEQYF. The V call is TRBV6-2 or TRBV6-3, the J call TRBJ2-7; D is unresolved. CDR1 MNHEY and CDR2 SVGEGT come from the germline V gene. Trimming took off 2 bases at V and 2 bases at J, with 22 bases between the two ends. The CDR3 sequence is 18 residues long.

This clonotype has a count of ten or more. The V call is TRBV28, the J call TRBJ2-7, with D possibly being TRBD2 (6 bases). Germline CDR1 reads MDHEN; CDR2 reads SYDVKM. With 8 bases removed from V and 2 bases from J, the gap between germline ends came to 13 bases. The CDR3 loop spans 13 amino acids. The CDR3 loop is CASSTGGAYEQYF. The DNA of the CDR3 is TGTGCCAGCTCCACCGGCGGGGCCTACGAGCAGTACTTC.